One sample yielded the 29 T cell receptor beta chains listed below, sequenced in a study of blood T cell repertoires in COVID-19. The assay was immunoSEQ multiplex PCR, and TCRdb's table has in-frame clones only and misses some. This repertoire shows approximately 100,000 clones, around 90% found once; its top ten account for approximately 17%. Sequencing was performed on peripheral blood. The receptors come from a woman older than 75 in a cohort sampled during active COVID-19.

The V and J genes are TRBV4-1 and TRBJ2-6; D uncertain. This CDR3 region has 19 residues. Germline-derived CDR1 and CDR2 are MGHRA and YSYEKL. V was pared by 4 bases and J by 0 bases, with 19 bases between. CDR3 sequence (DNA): TGCGCCAGCAGCCGAACAGAAGGCGTCTTCCTCTCTGGGGCCAACGTCCTGACTTTC. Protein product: CASSRTEGVFLSGANVLTF.

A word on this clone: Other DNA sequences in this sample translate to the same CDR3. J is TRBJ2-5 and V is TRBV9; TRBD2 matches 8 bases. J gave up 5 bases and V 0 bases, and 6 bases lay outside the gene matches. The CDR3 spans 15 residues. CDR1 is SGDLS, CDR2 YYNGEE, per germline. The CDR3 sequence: CASSVVPGGRETQYF. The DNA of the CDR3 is TGTGCCAGCAGCGTAGTCCCGGGGGGGAGGGAGACCCAGTACTTC.

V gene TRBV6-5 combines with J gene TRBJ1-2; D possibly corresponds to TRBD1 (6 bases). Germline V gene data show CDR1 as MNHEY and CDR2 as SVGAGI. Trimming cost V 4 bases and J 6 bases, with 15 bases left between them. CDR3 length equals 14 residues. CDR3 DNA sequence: TGTGCCAGCAGTTCAGCCGACAGGATGGATGGCTACACCTTC. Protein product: CASSSADRMDGYTF.

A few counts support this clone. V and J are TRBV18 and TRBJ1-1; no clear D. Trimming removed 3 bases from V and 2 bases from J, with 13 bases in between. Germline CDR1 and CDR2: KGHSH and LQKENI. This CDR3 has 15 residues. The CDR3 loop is CASSPRDILNTEAFF. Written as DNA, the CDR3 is TGTGCCAGCTCACCCCGAGACATTCTTAACACTGAAGCTTTCTTT.

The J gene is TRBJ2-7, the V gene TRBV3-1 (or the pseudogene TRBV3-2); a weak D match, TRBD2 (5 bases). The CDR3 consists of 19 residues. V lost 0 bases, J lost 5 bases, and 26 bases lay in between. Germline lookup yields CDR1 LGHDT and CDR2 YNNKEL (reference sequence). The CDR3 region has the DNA TGTGCCAGCAGCCAAGATCTGCAAGAGGCTACCCGGCCGGGAAACGAGCAGTACTTC. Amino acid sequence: CASSQDLQEATRPGNEQYF.

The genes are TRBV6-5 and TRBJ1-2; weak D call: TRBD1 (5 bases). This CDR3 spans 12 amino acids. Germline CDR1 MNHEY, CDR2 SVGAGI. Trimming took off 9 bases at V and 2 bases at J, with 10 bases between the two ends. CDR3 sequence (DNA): TGTGCCAGTGGCAGGGTGAACTATGGCTACACCTTC. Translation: CASGRVNYGYTF.

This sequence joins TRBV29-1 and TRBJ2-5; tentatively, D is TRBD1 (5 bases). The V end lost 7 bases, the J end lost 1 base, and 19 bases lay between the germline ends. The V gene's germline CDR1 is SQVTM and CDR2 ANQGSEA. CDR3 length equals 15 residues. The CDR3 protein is CSAHPKGRIQETQYF. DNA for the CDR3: TGCAGCGCCCATCCTAAGGGGCGCATCCAAGAGACCCAGTACTTC. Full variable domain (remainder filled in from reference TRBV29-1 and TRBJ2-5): SAVISQKPSRDICQRGTSLTIQCQVDSQVTMMFWYRQQPGQSLTLIATANQGSEATYESGFVIDKFPISRPNLTFSTLTVSNMSPEDSSIYLCSAHPKGRIQETQYFGPGTRLLVL.

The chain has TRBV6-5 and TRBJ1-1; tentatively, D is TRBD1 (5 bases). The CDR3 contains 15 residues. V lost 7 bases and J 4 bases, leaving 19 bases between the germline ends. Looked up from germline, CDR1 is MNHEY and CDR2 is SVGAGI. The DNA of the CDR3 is TGTGCCAGCACCATTGGGGGGGTATCGGGCACTGAAGCTTTCTTT. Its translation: CASTIGGVSGTEAFF.

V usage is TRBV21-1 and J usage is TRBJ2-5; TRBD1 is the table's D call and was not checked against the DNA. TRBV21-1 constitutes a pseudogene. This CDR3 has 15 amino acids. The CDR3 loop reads CASSKGTGQSVTQYF. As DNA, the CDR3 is TGTGCCAGCAGCAAAGGGACAGGGCAATCCGTGACCCAGTACTTC.

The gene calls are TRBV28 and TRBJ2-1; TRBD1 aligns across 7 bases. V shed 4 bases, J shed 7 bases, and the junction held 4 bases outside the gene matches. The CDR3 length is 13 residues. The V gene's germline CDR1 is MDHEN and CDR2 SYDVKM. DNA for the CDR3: TGTGCCAGCAGTTCGGGACAGAGGAATGAGCAGTTCTTC. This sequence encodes CASSSGQRNEQFF.

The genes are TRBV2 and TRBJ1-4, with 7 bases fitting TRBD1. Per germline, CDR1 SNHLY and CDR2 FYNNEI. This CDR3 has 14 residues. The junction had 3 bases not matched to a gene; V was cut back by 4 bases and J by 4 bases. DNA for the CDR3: TGTGCCAGCAGTGTAGGGACAGTTAATGAAAAACTGTTTTTT. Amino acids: CASSVGTVNEKLFF. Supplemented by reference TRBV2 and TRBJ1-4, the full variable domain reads EPEVTQTPSHQVTQMGQEVILRCVPISNHLYFYWYRQILGQKVEFLVSFYNNEISEKSEIFDDQFSVERPDGSNFTLKIRSTKLEDSAMYFCASSVGTVNEKLFFGSGTQLSVL.

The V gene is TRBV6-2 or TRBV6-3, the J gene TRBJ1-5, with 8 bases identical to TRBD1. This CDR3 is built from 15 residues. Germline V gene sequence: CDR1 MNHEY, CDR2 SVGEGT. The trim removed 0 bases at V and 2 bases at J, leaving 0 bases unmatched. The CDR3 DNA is TGTGCCAGCAGTTACTCGGGACAGGGCAATCAGCCCCAGCATTTT. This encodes CASSYSGQGNQPQHF.

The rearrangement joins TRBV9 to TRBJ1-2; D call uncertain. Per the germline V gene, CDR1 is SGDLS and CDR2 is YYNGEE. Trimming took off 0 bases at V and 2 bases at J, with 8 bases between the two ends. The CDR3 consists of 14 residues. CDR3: CASSVDTVNYGYTF. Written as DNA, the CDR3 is TGTGCCAGCAGCGTAGATACAGTAAACTATGGCTACACCTTC.

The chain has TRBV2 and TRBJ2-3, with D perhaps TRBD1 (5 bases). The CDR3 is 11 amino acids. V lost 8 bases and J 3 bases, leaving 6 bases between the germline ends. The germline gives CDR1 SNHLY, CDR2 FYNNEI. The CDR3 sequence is CASGATDTQYF. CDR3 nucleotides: TGTGCCAGCGGGGCTACAGATACGCAGTATTTT.

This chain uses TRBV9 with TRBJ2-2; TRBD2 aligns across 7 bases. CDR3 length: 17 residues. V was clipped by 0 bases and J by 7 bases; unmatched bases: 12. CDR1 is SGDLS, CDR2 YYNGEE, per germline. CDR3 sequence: CASSVGFYGGVSGELFF. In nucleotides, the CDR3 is TGTGCCAGCAGCGTAGGATTTTATGGGGGGGTGAGCGGGGAGCTGTTTTTT.

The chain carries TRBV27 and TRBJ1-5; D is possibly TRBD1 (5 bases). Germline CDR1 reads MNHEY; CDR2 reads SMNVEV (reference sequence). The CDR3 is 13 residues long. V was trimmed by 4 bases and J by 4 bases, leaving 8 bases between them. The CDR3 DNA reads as TGTGCCAGCAGTTGGACACGTAATCAGCCCCAGCATTTT. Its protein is CASSWTRNQPQHF.

The DNA for the CDR3 is TGCGCCAGCAGCCAAGAGGGGCGGAACACTGAAGCTTTCTTT. It encodes CASSQEGRNTEAFF. The chain has TRBV4-1 and TRBJ1-1; possibly TRBD1 for D (5 bases). This CDR3 spans 14 amino acids. Germline CDR1 reads MGHRA; CDR2 reads YSYEKL. Trimming pared 0 bases from V and 1 base from J, leaving 6 bases between.

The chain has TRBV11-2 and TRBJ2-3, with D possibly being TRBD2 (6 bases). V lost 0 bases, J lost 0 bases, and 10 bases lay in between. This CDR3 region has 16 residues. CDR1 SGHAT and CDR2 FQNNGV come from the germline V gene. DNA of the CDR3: TGTGCCAGCAGCTTAGATAGCGGACTCAGCACAGATACGCAGTATTTT. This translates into CASSLDSGLSTDTQYF. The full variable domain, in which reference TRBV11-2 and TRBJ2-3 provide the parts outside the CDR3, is EAGVAQSPRYKIIEKRQSVAFWCNPISGHATLYWYQQILGQGPKLLIQFQNNGVVDDSQLPKDRFSAERLKGVDSTLKIQPAKLEDSAVYLCASSLDSGLSTDTQYFGPGTRLTVL.

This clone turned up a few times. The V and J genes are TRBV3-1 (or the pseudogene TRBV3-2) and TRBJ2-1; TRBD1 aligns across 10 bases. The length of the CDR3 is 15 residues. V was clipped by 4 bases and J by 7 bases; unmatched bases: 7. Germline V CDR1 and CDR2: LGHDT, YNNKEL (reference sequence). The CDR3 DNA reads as TGTGCCAGCAGCCGACCGGGACAGGGGTGGAATGAGCAGTTCTTC. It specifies CASSRPGQGWNEQFF.

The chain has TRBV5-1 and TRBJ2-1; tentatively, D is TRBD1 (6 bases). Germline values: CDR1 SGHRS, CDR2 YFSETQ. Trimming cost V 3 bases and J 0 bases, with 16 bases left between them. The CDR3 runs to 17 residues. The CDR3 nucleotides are TGCGCCAGCAGCTCCTCCAGGGGAAGCATCTCCTACAATGAGCAGTTCTTC. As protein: CASSSSRGSISYNEQFF.

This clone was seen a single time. CDR3 nucleotide sequence: TGCAGCGTTGAAGTGTGGAGGAACGGACAAGAGACCCAGTACTTC. It codes for CSVEVWRNGQETQYF. The chain uses TRBV29-1 and TRBJ2-5; TRBD2 is a possible D gene (5 bases). CDR1 is SQVTM and CDR2 is ANQGSEA in the germline V gene. This CDR3 is built from 15 residues. V lost 1 base to trimming and J lost 2 bases, with 14 bases between them.

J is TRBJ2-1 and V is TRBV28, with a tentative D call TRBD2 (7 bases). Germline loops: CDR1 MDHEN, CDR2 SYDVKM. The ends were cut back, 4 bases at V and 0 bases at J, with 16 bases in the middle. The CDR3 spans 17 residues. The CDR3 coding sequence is TGTGCCAGCAGTTCCGAGGGGGGGGGAAGCTCCTACAATGAGCAGTTCTTC. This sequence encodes CASSSEGGGSSYNEQFF.

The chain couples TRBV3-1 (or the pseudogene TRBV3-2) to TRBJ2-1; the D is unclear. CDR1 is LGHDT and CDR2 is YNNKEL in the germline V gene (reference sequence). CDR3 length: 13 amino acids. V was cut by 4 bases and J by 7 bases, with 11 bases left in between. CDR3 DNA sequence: TGTGCCAGCAGCCCCGATGAGAAAAATGAGCAGTTCTTC. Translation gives CASSPDEKNEQFF.

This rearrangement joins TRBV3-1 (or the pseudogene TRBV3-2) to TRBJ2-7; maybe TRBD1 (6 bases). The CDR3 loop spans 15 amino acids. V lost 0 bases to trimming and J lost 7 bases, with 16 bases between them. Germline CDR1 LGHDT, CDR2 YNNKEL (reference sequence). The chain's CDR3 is CASSQERGTLREQYF. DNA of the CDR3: TGTGCCAGCAGCCAAGAAAGGGGGACCCTGAGGGAGCAGTACTTC.

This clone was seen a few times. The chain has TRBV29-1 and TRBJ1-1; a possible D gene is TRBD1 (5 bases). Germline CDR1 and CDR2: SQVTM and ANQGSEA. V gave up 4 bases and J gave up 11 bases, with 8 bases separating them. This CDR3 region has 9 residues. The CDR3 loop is CSVGAGAFF. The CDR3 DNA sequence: TGCAGCGTTGGGGCAGGGGCTTTCTTT.

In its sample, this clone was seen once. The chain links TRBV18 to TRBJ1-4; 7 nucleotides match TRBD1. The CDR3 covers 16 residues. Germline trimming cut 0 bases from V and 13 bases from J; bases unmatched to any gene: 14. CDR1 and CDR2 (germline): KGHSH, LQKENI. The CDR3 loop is CASSPPVGGAWRGLFF. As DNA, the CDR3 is TGTGCCAGCTCACCACCGGTAGGGGGCGCGTGGAGGGGACTGTTTTTT.

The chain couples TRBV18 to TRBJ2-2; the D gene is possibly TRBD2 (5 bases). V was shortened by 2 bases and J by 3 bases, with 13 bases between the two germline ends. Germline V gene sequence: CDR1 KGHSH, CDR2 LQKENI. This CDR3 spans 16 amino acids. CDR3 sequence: CASSPARGQHTGELFF. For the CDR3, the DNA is TGTGCCAGCTCACCAGCCCGGGGTCAGCACACCGGGGAGCTGTTTTTT.

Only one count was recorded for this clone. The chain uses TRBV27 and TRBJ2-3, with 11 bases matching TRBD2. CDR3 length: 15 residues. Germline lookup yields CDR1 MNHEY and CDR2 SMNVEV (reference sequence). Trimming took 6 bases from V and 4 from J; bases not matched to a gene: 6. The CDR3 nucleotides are TGTGCCAGCAGGCTAGCGGGAGGAGGCGCAGATACGCAGTATTTT. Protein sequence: CASRLAGGGADTQYF.

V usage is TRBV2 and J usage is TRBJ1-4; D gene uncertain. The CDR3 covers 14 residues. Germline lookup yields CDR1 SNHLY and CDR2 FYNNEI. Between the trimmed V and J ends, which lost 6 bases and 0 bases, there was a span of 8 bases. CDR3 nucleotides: TGTGCCAGCAGGCAGATGTCAACTAATGAAAAACTGTTTTTT. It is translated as CASRQMSTNEKLFF.